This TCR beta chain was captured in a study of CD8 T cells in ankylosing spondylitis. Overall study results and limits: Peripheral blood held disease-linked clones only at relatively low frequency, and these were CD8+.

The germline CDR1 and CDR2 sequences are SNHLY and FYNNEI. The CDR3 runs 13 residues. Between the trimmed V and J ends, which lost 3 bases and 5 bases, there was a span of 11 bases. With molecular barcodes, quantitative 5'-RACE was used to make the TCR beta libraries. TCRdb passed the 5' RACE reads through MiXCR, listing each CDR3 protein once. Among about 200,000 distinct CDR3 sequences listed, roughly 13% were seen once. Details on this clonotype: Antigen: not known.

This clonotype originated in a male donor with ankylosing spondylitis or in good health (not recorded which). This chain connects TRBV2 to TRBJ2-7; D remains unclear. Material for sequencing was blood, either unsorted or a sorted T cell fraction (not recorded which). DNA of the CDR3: TGTGCCAGCAGTGAGTTGCTAACGCACGAGCAGTACTTC. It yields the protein CASSELLTHEQYF.